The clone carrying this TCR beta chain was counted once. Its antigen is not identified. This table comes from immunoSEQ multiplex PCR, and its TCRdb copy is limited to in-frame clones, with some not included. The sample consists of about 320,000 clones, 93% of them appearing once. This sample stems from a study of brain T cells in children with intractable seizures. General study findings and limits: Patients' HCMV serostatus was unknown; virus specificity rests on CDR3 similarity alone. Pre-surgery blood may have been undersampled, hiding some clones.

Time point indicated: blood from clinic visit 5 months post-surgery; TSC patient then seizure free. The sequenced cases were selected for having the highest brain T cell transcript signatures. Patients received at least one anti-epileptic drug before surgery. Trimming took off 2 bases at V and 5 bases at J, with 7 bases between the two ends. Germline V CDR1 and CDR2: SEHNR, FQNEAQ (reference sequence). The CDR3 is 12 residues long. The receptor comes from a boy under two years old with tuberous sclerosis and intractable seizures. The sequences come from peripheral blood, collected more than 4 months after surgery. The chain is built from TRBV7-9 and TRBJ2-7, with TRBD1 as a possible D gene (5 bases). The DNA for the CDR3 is TGTGCCAGCAGCTTAAGGGGCCACGAGCAGTACTTC. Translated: CASSLRGHEQYF.